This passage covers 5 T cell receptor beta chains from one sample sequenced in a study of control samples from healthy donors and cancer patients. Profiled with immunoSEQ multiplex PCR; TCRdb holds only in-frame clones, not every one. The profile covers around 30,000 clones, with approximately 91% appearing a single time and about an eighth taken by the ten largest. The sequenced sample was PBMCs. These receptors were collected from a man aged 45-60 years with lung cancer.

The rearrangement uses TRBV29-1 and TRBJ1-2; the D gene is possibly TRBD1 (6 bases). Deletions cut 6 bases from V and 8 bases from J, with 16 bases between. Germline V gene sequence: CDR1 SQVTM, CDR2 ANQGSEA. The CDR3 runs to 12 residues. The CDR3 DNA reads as TGCAGCGTCCAAGACAGGCCGGCGGGCTACACCTTC. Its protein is CSVQDRPAGYTF.

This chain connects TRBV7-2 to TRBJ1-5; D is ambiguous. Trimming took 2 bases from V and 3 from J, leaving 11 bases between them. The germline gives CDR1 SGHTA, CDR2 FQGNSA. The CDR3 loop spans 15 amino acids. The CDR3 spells CASSLSGRDNQPQHF. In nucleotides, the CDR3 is TGTGCCAGCAGCTTATCGGGGAGAGACAATCAGCCCCAGCATTTT. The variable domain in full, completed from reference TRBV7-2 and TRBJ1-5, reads GAGVSQSPSNKVTEKGKDVELRCDPISGHTALYWYRQSLGQGLEFLIYFQGNSAPDKSGLPSDRFSAERTGGSVSTLTIQRTQQEDSAVYLCASSLSGRDNQPQHFGDGTRLSIL.

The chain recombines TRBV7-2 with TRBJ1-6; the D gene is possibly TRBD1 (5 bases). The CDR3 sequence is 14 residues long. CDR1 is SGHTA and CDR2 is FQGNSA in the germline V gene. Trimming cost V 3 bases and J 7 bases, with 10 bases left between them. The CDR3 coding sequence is TGTGCCAGCAGCTTTCAGGGAATGAATTCACCCCTCCACTTT. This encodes CASSFQGMNSPLHF.

CDR3 DNA sequence: TGTGCCAGCAGCTTAATGGGGACTAGCACACTTTACGAGCAGTACTTC. It encodes CASSLMGTSTLYEQYF. The rearrangement joins TRBV7-8 to TRBJ2-7; TRBD2 agrees at 9 bases. V gave up 2 bases and J gave up 4 bases; unmatched junction bases: 9. CDR3 length: 16 residues. The germline gives CDR1 SGHVS, CDR2 FQNEAQ.

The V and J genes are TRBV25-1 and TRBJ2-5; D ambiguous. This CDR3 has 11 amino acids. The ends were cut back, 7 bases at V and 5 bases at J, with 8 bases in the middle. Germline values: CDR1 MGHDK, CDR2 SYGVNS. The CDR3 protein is CASTNRETQYF. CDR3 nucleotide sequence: TGTGCCAGCACAAATAGGGAGACCCAGTACTTC.